Below, 5 T cell receptor beta chains from the same sample are listed, as sequenced in a study of T cells in Graves' hyperthyroidism and ophthalmopathy. Regions amplified from RNA transcripts were the TCR beta CDR3 regions. First-round RT-PCR targeting the TCR CDR3 was performed with the HTBI primer set. TCRdb fed the multiplex PCR reads into MiXCR, producing one record per CDR3 protein. The profile shows some 600,000 distinct CDR3 sequences, more than 45% of them singletons. The sequencing sample was made of peripheral blood or thyroid tissue (not recorded which). The source is a woman aged 18-29 years with Graves' hyperthyroidism.

This sequence joins TRBV7-9 and TRBJ2-7; 9 bases align to TRBD1. The germline V gene encodes CDR1 SEHNR and CDR2 FQNEAQ (reference sequence). The CDR3 length is 15 residues. The V and J ends lost 5 bases and 7 bases, in that order; junction bases with no gene match: 12. The CDR3 protein is CASSETGTGSREQYF. The CDR3 DNA reads TGTGCCAGCAGCGAAACCGGGACAGGGTCGCGTGAGCAGTACTTC.

The table lists this clonotype with many counts. V gene TRBV7-2 combines with J gene TRBJ1-1; D not resolved. V lost 0 bases, J lost 0 bases, and 5 bases lay in between. CDR1 and CDR2 (germline): SGHTA, FQGNSA. The CDR3 covers 14 residues. CDR3 sequence (DNA): TGTGCCAGCAGCTTAGCAGCAATGAACACTGAAGCTTTCTTT. Translating gives CASSLAAMNTEAFF. Variable domain in full (rest from reference TRBV7-2 and TRBJ1-1): GAGVSQSPSNKVTEKGKDVELRCDPISGHTALYWYRQSLGQGLEFLIYFQGNSAPDKSGLPSDRFSAERTGGSVSTLTIQRTQQEDSAVYLCASSLAAMNTEAFFGQGTRLTVV.

Ten or more counts support this clonotype. V usage is TRBV7-8 and J usage is TRBJ1-2; the D is unclear. Trimming stripped 1 base from V and 7 bases from J, with 10 bases between. The CDR3 is made up of 13 amino acids. Germline-derived CDR1 and CDR2 are SGHVS and FQNEAQ. The CDR3 here is CASSLDAVSGYTF. The CDR3 nucleotides are TGTGCCAGCAGCTTAGACGCAGTCTCTGGCTACACCTTC.

This clonotype was seen a single time. The rearrangement joins TRBV7-6 to TRBJ1-5; D gene uncertain. Trimming took 5 bases from V and 7 from J, leaving 12 bases between them. Per the germline V gene, CDR1 is SGHVS and CDR2 is FNYEAQ. This CDR3 comprises 13 residues. The CDR3 coding sequence is TGTGCCAGCAGCCAATGGTCCTACCAGCCCCAGCATTTT. Amino acids: CASSQWSYQPQHF.

This clonotype was recorded many times. CDR3 loop: CASSFEGTGANVLTF. The CDR3 DNA follows: TGTGCCAGCAGCTTTGAGGGGACCGGGGCCAACGTCCTGACTTTC. This chain connects TRBV7-2 to TRBJ2-6; D is perhaps TRBD1 or TRBD2 (5 bases each). In germline, CDR1 is SGHTA, CDR2 FQGNSA. V was pared by 3 bases and J by 4 bases, with 10 bases between. The CDR3 runs 15 residues.